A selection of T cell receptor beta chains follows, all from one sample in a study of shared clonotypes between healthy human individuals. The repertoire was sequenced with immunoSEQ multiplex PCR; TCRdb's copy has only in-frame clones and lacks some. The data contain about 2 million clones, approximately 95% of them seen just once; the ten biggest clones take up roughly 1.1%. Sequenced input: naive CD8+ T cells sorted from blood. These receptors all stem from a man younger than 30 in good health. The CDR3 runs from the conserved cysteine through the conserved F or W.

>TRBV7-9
CASSYPTDRPTDTQYF
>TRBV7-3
CASSLTGEGNSPLHF
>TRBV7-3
CASSLNIVMNTEAFF
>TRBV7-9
CASSLVGENYEQYF
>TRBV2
CASRGPGGTEAFF
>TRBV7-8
CASSLSEFSYEQYF
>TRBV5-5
CASRKTQGFEYGYTF
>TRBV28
CASSTQRSGGLDEQFF
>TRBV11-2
CASSLVGGAYNEQFF
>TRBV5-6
CASSLGAGTDTQYF
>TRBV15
CATSSGGMGNQPQHF
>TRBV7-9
CASSLTPNTEAFF
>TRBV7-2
CASSLMDAPPTDTQYF
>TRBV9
CASSAGTGDYEQYF
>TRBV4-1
CASSQVGDTFTDTQYF
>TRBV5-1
CASSFSGGPYNEQFF
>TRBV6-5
CASRNRDSNYNEQFF
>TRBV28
CASSLYRRLGWSYNEQFF
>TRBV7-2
CASSYGGEGTEETQYF
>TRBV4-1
CASSQDSQGSYEQYF
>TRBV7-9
CASSPTTSYEQYF
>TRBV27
CASSNRANEQFF
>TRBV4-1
CASSHGTGNQPQHF
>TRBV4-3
CASSQSAYYNEQFF
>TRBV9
CASSPTTAQETQYF
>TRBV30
CAWDRSVIRTDTQYF
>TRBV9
CANRAMADTQETQYF
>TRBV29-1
CSVEDSGENYGYTF
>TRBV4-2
CASSQDPGQGANEQFF
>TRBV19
CASSIQLTAYNSPLHF
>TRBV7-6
CASSMGTEVYNEQFF
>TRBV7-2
CASSYVGGTGRPGNTIYF
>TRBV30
CAWSVGQGATYIYNEQFF
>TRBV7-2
CASSLEWEGSSYEQYF
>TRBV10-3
CAISESTPDRTTDTQYF
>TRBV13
CASANRGGYNSPLHF
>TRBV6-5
CASRDYQGIQPQHF
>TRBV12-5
CASGLGGGTEAFF
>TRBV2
CASSDGQSPEAFF
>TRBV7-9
CASSYIEWQGHNEQFF
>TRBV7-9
CASSTSGGLGTEAFF
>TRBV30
CAWSVIAEYEQYF
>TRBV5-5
CASSLGRQDYYEQYF
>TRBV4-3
CASSQDAPNTEAFF
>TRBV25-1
CASSHGDTDTQYF
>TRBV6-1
CASSDYQETQYF
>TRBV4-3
CASSQEPQGEPPYEQYF
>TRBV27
CASRLGGISYEQYF
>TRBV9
CASSVGLEGGVFEAFF
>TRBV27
CASSFQSGALPYGYTF
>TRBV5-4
CASSLDLYEQYF
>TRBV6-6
CASGRDRDTQYF
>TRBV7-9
CASSQIPGTRNTEAFF
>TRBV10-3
CAISGAESYEQYF
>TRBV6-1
CASSPLWGILNEQFF
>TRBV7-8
CASSLRETYEQYF
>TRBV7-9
CASSFDEGRAWDETQYF
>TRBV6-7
CASTLPTGLNPYEQYF
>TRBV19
CASSPGLIYEQYF